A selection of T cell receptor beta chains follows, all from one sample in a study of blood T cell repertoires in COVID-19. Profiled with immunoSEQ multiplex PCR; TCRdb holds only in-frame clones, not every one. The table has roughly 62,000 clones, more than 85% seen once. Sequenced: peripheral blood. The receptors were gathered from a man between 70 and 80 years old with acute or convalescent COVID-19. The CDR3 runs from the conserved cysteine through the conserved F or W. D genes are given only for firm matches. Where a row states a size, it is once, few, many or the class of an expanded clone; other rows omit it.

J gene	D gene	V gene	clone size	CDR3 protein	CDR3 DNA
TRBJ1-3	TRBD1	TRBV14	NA	CASSLSTGRSGNTIYF	TGTGCCAGCAGCCTGTCGACAGGGAGGTCTGGAAACACCATATATTTT
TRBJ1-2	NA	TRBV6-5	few	CASSYRSNYGYTF	TGTGCCAGCAGTTACCGTTCTAACTATGGCTACACCTTC
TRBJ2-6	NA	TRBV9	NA	CASSVTVWSRSGANVLTF	TGTGCCAGCAGCGTTACAGTATGGTCCCGCTCTGGGGCCAACGTCCTGACTTTC
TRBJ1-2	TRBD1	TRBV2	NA	CASRPETGPYGYTF	TGTGCCAGCAGGCCAGAGACAGGGCCCTATGGCTACACCTTC
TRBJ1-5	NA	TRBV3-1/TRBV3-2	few	CASSQTPNQPQHF	TGTGCCAGCAGCCAGACTCCCAATCAGCCCCAGCATTTT
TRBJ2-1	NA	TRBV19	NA	CASSTSLSPPSSDEQFF	TGTGCCAGTAGTACCAGCCTTTCCCCGCCCTCCAGCGATGAGCAGTTCTTC
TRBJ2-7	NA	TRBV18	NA	CASSPLPPTGTRREQYF	TGTGCCAGCTCACCACTCCCCCCCACCGGGACAAGGCGCGAGCAGTACTTC
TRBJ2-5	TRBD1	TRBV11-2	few	CASSVPGQKETQYF	TGTGCCAGCAGCGTACCGGGACAGAAAGAGACCCAGTACTTC
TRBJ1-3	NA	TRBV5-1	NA	CASSPGGGSGNTIYF	TGCGCCAGCAGCCCGGGAGGGGGATCAGGAAACACCATATATTTT
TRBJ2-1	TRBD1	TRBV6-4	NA	CATGQGVKQFF	TGTGCCACGGGACAGGGGGTGAAGCAGTTCTTC
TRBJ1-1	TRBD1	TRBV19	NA	CASSPGQGMAEAFF	TGTGCCAGTAGTCCCGGACAGGGTATGGCTGAAGCTTTCTTT
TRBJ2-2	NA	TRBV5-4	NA	CASSLEPGIIRNTGELFF	TGTGCCAGCAGCTTGGAACCGGGGATCATACGTAACACCGGGGAGCTGTTTTTT
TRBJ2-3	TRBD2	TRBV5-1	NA	CASSPTYSGGSTDTQYF	TGCGCCAGCAGCCCGACCTATAGCGGGGGCAGCACAGATACGCAGTATTTT
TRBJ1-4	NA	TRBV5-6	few	CASSLARRNEKLFF	TGTGCCAGCAGCTTGGCCAGGCGTAATGAAAAACTGTTTTTT
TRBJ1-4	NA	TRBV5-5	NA	CASSLVGGGHEKLFF	TGTGCCAGCAGCTTGGTCGGCGGGGGGCATGAAAAACTGTTTTTT
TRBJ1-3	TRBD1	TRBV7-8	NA	CASSTDRGWGNTIYF	TGTGCCAGCAGCACAGACAGGGGCTGGGGAAACACCATATATTTT
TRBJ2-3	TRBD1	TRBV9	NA	CASSVGQGASDTQYF	TGTGCCAGCAGCGTAGGACAGGGGGCGTCAGATACGCAGTATTTT
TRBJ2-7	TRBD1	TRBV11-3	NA	CASSQQGALDEQYF	TGTGCCAGCAGCCAACAGGGGGCCCTCGACGAGCAGTACTTC
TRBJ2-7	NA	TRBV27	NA	CASSLWSSSYEQYF	TGTGCCAGCAGCTTGTGGTCTAGCTCCTACGAGCAGTACTTC
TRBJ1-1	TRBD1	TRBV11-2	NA	CASSSRRTGALNTEAFF	TGTGCCAGCAGCTCCCGGAGGACAGGGGCTTTGAACACTGAAGCTTTCTTT
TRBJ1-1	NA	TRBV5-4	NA	CASSADSNTEAFF	TGTGCCAGCAGCGCGGACAGCAACACTGAAGCTTTCTTT
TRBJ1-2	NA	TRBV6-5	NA	CASSRSGQVGGYTF	TGTGCCAGCAGTCGTTCAGGGCAGGTTGGTGGCTACACCTTC
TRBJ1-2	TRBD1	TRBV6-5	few	CASRRTGHYGYTF	TGTGCCAGCAGGAGGACAGGGCACTATGGCTACACCTTC
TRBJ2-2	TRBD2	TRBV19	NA	CASSPTISGRFTGELFF	TGTGCCAGTAGTCCAACCATTAGCGGGAGATTCACCGGGGAGCTGTTTTTT
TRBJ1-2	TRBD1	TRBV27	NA	CASSLGGANGYTF	TGTGCCAGCAGTCTAGGGGGCGCGAATGGCTACACCTTC
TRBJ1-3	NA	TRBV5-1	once	CASRRHDSNSGNTIYF	TGCGCCAGCAGGAGACACGACAGCAACTCTGGAAACACCATATATTTT
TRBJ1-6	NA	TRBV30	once	CAWGETDPLHF	TGTGCCTGGGGGGAGACCGATCCCCTCCACTTT
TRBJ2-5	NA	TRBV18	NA	CASSLRGSDGSETQYF	TGTGCCAGCTCACTGAGAGGAAGCGATGGGTCCGAGACCCAGTACTTC
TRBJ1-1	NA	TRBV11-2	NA	CASSLVQAGTEAFF	TGTGCCAGCAGCTTAGTCCAGGCAGGAACTGAAGCTTTCTTT